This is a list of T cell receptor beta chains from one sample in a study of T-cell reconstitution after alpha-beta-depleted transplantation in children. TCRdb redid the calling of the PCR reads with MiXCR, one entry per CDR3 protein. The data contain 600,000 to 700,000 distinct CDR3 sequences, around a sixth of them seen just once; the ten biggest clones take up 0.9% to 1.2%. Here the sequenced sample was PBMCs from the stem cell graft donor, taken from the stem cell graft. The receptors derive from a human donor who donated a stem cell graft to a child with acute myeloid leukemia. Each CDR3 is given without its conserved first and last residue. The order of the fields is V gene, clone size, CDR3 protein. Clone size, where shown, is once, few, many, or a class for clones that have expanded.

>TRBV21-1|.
ASSRIKGFSYEQY
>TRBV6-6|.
ASFELTNTEAF
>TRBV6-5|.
ASSYGATGERGDIQY
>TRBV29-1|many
SVAGDSGNTIY
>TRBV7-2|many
ASSLRPGTALNEQY
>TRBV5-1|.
ASSFGSRGGNEQF
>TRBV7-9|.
ASSSTTGEQY
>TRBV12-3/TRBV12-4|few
ASSFLGVSNQPQH
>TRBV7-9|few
ASSLGAEVFHEQY
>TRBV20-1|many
SALRQGSDTQY
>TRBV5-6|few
ASSPSRASGANVLT
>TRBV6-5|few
ASSYSDGIYEQY
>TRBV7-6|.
ASLRFPTGNTEAF
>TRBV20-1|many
SASGQVNTEAF
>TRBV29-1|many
SVGGSSGYNEQF
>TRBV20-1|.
SARGLGRGHRDEQF
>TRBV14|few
ASSQRRLEFGYNEQF
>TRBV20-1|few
SAGTANTGELF
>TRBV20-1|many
SARDKGSYEQY
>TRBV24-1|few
ATSDAGSTEAF
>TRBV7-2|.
ASSPTRGQGNTEAF
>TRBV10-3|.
AISDPGVGDYGYT
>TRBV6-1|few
ASSVRSAGELF
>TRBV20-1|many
SARGRTGTNQPQH
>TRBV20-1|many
SARRGASTFGEDGYT
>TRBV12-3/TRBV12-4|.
ASSLGLGGGETQY
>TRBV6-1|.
ASSESVLMYGYT
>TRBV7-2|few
ASSPDTTTYEQY
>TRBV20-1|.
SARPPGNEKLF
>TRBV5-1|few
ASSLDNSNYGYT
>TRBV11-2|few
ASSLEVLGTRTDTQY
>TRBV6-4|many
ASSSGLAGGDEQF
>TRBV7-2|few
ASSLDVTVMNTEAF
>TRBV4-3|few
ASSFGQGGIDTQY
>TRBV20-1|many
SAPPSGPTDTQY
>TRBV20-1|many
SAPGTGPWSPLH
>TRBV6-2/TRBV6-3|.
ATWRNGLAGGPVRGELF
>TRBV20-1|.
SAMDHSGGRYEQY
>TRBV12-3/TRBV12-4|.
ASSLTGTGTYEQY
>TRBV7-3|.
ASSPSPRGTATEAF
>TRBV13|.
ASKRVRTENIQY
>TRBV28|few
ASRIGTSGFNEQF